This entry features one T cell receptor (beta chain) sequence. Its antigen is not identified. This entry comes from a study of identical twins. General study results and limits: Insertions ran lower in abundant cord blood beta clonotypes, though not in memory repertoires. Low generation-probability sequences were in excess among twin-shared out-of-frame alpha sequences.

TCRdb reprocessed the 5' RACE reads via MiXCR and lists one record per CDR3 protein. The sample has 400,000 or so distinct CDR3 sequences; approximately 8.8% are singletons. The source of this sequence is a woman in her forties or fifties in good health. The sample was naive T cells sorted from blood.

CDR3 nucleotide sequence: TGTGCCAGCAGCTTAGTTATTGGCAGTGGGCAGTTCTTC. It specifies CASSLVIGSGQFF. The gene calls are TRBV11-2 and TRBJ2-1; D unresolved. Germline CDR1 reads SGHAT; CDR2 reads FQNNGV. The CDR3 has 13 amino acids. Between the trimmed V and J ends, which lost 1 base and 12 bases, there was a span of 13 bases. The variable domain in full, completed from reference TRBV11-2 and TRBJ2-1, reads EAGVAQSPRYKIIEKRQSVAFWCNPISGHATLYWYQQILGQGPKLLIQFQNNGVVDDSQLPKDRFSAERLKGVDSTLKIQPAKLEDSAVYLCASSLVIGSGQFFGPGTRLTVL.